The 17 T cell receptor beta chains below come from one sample, sequenced in a study of blood T cell repertoires in COVID-19. Profiling relied on immunoSEQ multiplex PCR, and the TCRdb table lists in-frame clones only, not all of them. Here the sample spans tens of thousands of clones, approximately 86% being singletons. Sequencing used peripheral blood. Receptors originate from a man at least 80 years old with active or convalescent COVID-19.

The chain links TRBV10-1 to TRBJ2-5, with 10 bases aligning to TRBD2. The CDR3 has 14 amino acids. Losses at the gene ends were 5 bases for V and 5 bases for J; bases not matched to a gene: 5. Germline V gives CDR1 WNHNN, CDR2 SYGVQD (reference sequence). The CDR3 sequence is CASSPSGSGETQYF. As DNA, the CDR3 is TGCGCCAGCAGTCCTAGCGGGAGTGGTGAGACCCAGTACTTC.

V is TRBV11-2 and J is TRBJ2-2; D might be TRBD1 (5 bases). The germline V gene has CDR1 SGHAT and CDR2 FQNNGV. Trimming left V 2 bases short and J 1 base short, with 11 bases between. The CDR3 contains 16 residues. CDR3 nucleotides: TGTGCCAGCAGCTTATTCGACAGATTGAACACCGGGGAGCTGTTTTTT. It encodes CASSLFDRLNTGELFF.

V and J are TRBV3-1 (or the pseudogene TRBV3-2) and TRBJ2-1; D gene unclear. The germline V gene has CDR1 LGHDT and CDR2 YNNKEL (reference sequence). Trimming pared 4 bases from V and 8 bases from J, leaving 15 bases between. The length of the CDR3 is 14 residues. The DNA for the CDR3 is TGTGCCAGCAGCCTTGCTGGTAGCTGGTATGAGCAGTTCTTC. Its translation is CASSLAGSWYEQFF.

With regard to this clone: Other DNA sequences in this sample translate to the same CDR3. The rearrangement joins TRBV6-5 to TRBJ2-2; 7 bases fit TRBD1. This CDR3 region has 14 residues. V lost 5 bases and J lost 5; bases outside the gene matches: 5. CDR1 and CDR2 from the germline V gene are MNHEY and SVGAGI. CDR3 loop: CASSRQGGTGELFF. CDR3 nucleotides: TGTGCCAGCAGTCGACAGGGCGGGACCGGGGAGCTGTTTTTT.

V is TRBV29-1 and J is TRBJ1-2, with unresolved D. V lost 6 bases and J lost 7, with 9 bases in between. There are 10 residues in the CDR3. Germline-derived CDR1 and CDR2 are SQVTM and ANQGSEA. The CDR3 loop reads CSVETGGYTF. Written as DNA, the CDR3 is TGCAGCGTGGAGACGGGTGGCTACACCTTC.

The gene calls are TRBV7-2 and TRBJ1-1; a weak D match, TRBD1 (5 bases). The V end lost 3 bases, the J end lost 3 bases, and 11 bases lay between the germline ends. The CDR3 has 14 residues. Germline V gene sequence: CDR1 SGHTA, CDR2 FQGNSA. The CDR3 DNA follows: TGTGCCAGCAGCTTTATCGCCAGGGACACTGAAGCTTTCTTT. Translated, it gives CASSFIARDTEAFF.

This sequence joins TRBV30 and TRBJ2-1; 11 nucleotides match TRBD2. Trimming cost V 1 base and J 4 bases; bases outside gene matches: 0. This CDR3 region has 14 residues. CDR1 and CDR2 from the germline V gene are GTSNPN and SVGIG (reference sequence). CDR3 sequence reads: CAWSGLAGYNEQFF. CDR3 nucleotide sequence: TGTGCCTGGAGTGGACTAGCGGGATACAATGAGCAGTTCTTC.

J is TRBJ2-1 and V is TRBV5-1, with 7 bases that match TRBD2. The germline CDR1 and CDR2 sequences are SGHRS and YFSETQ. The ends lost 5 bases at V and 3 bases at J; junction bases unmatched: 2. The CDR3 spans 13 residues. The CDR3 spells CASSASGYNEQFF. The CDR3 nucleotides read TGCGCCAGCAGTGCTAGCGGCTACAATGAGCAGTTCTTC.

V gene TRBV5-5 combines with J gene TRBJ2-2; unclear D gene. Trimming shortened V by 2 bases and J by 0 bases, and 8 bases separated the two germline ends. The CDR3 extends over 15 amino acids. The germline V gene encodes CDR1 SGHKS and CDR2 YYEKEE (reference sequence). Here the CDR3 DNA reads TGTGCCAGCAGCTTCGGGTCCACGAACACCGGGGAGCTGTTTTTT. Its translation: CASSFGSTNTGELFF. The complete variable domain, with remaining parts taken from reference TRBV5-5 and TRBJ2-2, reads DAGVTQSPTHLIKTRGQQVTLRCSPISGHKSVSWYQQVLGQGPQFIFQYYEKEERGRGNFPDRFSARQFPNYSSELNVNALLLGDSALYLCASSFGSTNTGELFFGEGSRLTVL.

This chain connects TRBV19 to TRBJ2-3; a weak D match, TRBD2 (6 bases). This CDR3 is built from 15 residues. The V end was cut by 3 bases, the J end by 2 bases, with 12 bases between. Germline V gives CDR1 LNHDA, CDR2 SQIVND (reference sequence). CDR3 residues: CASSILADPTDTQYF. DNA for the CDR3: TGTGCCAGTAGTATTTTAGCGGACCCCACAGATACGCAGTATTTT.

The chain carries TRBV29-1 and TRBJ1-1; D uncertain. This CDR3 is built from 10 residues. CDR1 SQVTM and CDR2 ANQGSEA come from the germline V gene. V lost 4 bases, J lost 8 bases, and 8 bases lay in between. The CDR3 protein is CSVGTREAFF. CDR3 nucleotide sequence: TGCAGCGTTGGGACTCGCGAAGCTTTCTTT. Together with reference TRBV29-1 and TRBJ1-1, the CDR3 gives the full variable domain: SAVISQKPSRDICQRGTSLTIQCQVDSQVTMMFWYRQQPGQSLTLIATANQGSEATYESGFVIDKFPISRPNLTFSTLTVSNMSPEDSSIYLCSVGTREAFFGQGTRLTVV.

This clone was seen a single time. The chain has TRBV19 and TRBJ2-5; D is perhaps TRBD1 (5 bases). The germline CDR1 and CDR2 sequences are LNHDA and SQIVND (reference sequence). The germline V and J ends were trimmed by 6 bases and 1 base, with 15 bases remaining between them. CDR3 length equals 15 residues. The CDR3, as DNA: TGTGCCAGTAGCATGACCCGACAGATCCAAGAGACCCAGTACTTC. This sequence encodes CASSMTRQIQETQYF. Filled out from reference TRBV19 and TRBJ2-5, the complete variable domain reads DGGITQSPKYLFRKEGQNVTLSCEQNLNHDAMYWYRQDPGQGLRLIYYSQIVNDFQKGDIAEGYSVSREKKESFPLTVTSAQKNPTAFYLCASSMTRQIQETQYFGPGTRLLVL.

In its sample, this clone was seen a few times. The rearrangement links TRBV28 to TRBJ1-2, with 9 bases identical to TRBD1. CDR1 and CDR2 from the germline V gene are MDHEN and SYDVKM. With V trimmed by 6 bases and J by 4 bases, 6 bases remained unmatched. This CDR3 contains 14 residues. The CDR3 bases are TGTGCCAGCAGACCACAGGGGGCGACCTATGGCTACACCTTC. Translation: CASRPQGATYGYTF.

The chain couples TRBV18 to TRBJ2-7; 7 bases agree with TRBD1. CDR3 length: 13 residues. Trimming removed 1 base from V and 7 bases from J; junction bases left unmatched: 4. CDR1 KGHSH and CDR2 LQKENI come from the germline V gene. CDR3 DNA sequence: TGTGCCAGCTCACCACAGGGGGCGCGGGAGCAGTACGTC. It encodes CASSPQGAREQYV.

This rearrangement joins TRBV12-5 to TRBJ1-1; D is ambiguous. Between the trimmed V and J ends, which lost 1 base and 1 base, there was a span of 10 bases. This CDR3 has 15 residues. From germline, CDR1 is LGHNT and CDR2 FRNRAP. CDR3 DNA sequence: TGTGCTAGTGGTTTGGCCAGTTTCCCGAACACTGAAGCTTTCTTT. Translation: CASGLASFPNTEAFF.

The gene calls are TRBV7-9 and TRBJ1-2; perhaps TRBD1 as D (5 bases). The CDR3 is 14 amino acids. Trimming cost V 4 bases and J 5 bases, with 14 bases left between them. Germline CDR1 SEHNR, CDR2 FQNEAQ (reference sequence). CDR3 sequence: CASSWEGLTYGYTF. The CDR3 coding sequence is TGTGCCAGCAGCTGGGAGGGGCTAACTTATGGCTACACCTTC.

This rearrangement joins TRBV28 to TRBJ1-4; weak D call: TRBD1 (6 bases). The V gene's germline CDR1 is MDHEN and CDR2 SYDVKM. Trimming removed 5 bases at V and 5 bases at J, with 12 bases between. This CDR3 is built from 14 residues. In DNA, the CDR3 is TGTGCCAGCAGTGCCTGGGACACGAATGAAAAACTGTTTTTT. Protein product: CASSAWDTNEKLFF. The complete variable domain, with remaining parts taken from reference TRBV28 and TRBJ1-4, reads DVKVTQSSRYLVKRTGEKVFLECVQDMDHENMFWYRQDPGLGLRLIYFSYDVKMKEKGDIPEGYSVSREKKERFSLILESASTNQTSMYLCASSAWDTNEKLFFGSGTQLSVL.